This TCR beta chain was recorded in a study of metastatic and nonmetastatic thyroid tumors. General study points: Malignant tumors reportedly showed significantly higher TCR beta diversity than benign nodules in both blood and tumor.

No treatment had been given to any patient before thyroid surgery. With respect to this clone: No antigen is known for it.

TCRdb re-called the PCR reads through MiXCR. The table has about 13,000 clones, 25% to 35% seen once. The clonotype comes from a female donor with papillary thyroid cancer or a benign thyroid nodule (not recorded which). Some clones in this sample may be carry-over from other donors' samples. The sample taken for sequencing was tumor tissue.

CDR3 sequence: CASTHLLSVYEQYF. The CDR3 region has the DNA TGTGCCAGCACTCACCTCCTCAGCGTCTACGAGCAGTACTTC. The chain is built from TRBV2 and TRBJ2-7; no reliable D call. The CDR3 runs 14 residues. The ends were cut back, 7 bases at V and 3 bases at J, with 16 bases in the middle. Germline V CDR1 and CDR2: SNHLY, FYNNEI.